The 17 T cell receptor beta chains below were found in one sample sequenced in a study of blood T cell repertoires in COVID-19. Clones were read by immunoSEQ multiplex PCR, and TCRdb kept only the in-frame ones, dropping some. The data show roughly 98,000 clones, around four fifths seen once. The sample consisted of peripheral blood. Receptors originate from a woman aged 70 to 79 with active or convalescent COVID-19.

V usage is TRBV5-6 and J usage is TRBJ2-7; a weak D match, TRBD1 (6 bases). V lost 3 bases to trimming and J lost 3 bases, with 13 bases between them. From germline, CDR1 is SGHDT and CDR2 YYEEEE. This CDR3 comprises 14 residues. The CDR3 bases are TGTGCCAGCAGCTCCAAAAAGACAGGCTACGAGCAGTACTTC. Protein sequence: CASSSKKTGYEQYF.

This chain links TRBV5-5 with TRBJ1-1, with 7 positions matching TRBD1. The CDR3 runs 14 residues. Germline CDR1 reads SGHKS; CDR2 reads YYEKEE (reference sequence). V lost 7 bases to trimming and J lost 11 bases; unmatched junction nucleotides: 17. The CDR3 coding sequence is TGTGCCAGCGGCGACAGGGTGGGTTCCGAAGCGGCTTTCTTT. Its translation: CASGDRVGSEAAFF.

The rearrangement uses TRBV10-3 and TRBJ1-6; TRBD1 matches 9 bases. The CDR3 loop spans 16 amino acids. Per germline, CDR1 ENHRY and CDR2 SYGVKD. V was clipped by 4 bases and J by 10 bases; unmatched bases: 11. CDR3: CAISGTIGTGLSPLHF. CDR3 sequence (DNA): TGTGCCATCAGTGGGACAATAGGGACAGGGCTCTCACCCCTCCACTTT.

The chain recombines TRBV7-2 with TRBJ2-1; D might be TRBD2 (6 bases). Looked up from germline, CDR1 is SGHTA and CDR2 is FQGNSA. Trimming removed 0 bases from V and 3 bases from J, with 18 bases in between. This CDR3 contains 18 residues. The CDR3 DNA reads as TGTGCCAGCAGCTTAGCGGCCATGCGGGACGGTTACTACAATGAGCAGTTCTTC. It codes for CASSLAAMRDGYYNEQFF.

This sequence joins TRBV6-2 or TRBV6-3 and TRBJ2-4, with TRBD2 identical over 11 bases. This CDR3 spans 19 amino acids. Losses at the gene ends were 4 bases for V and 2 bases for J; bases not matched to a gene: 13. Per germline, CDR1 MNHEY and CDR2 SVGEGT. The CDR3 region is CASSFSSSGGAGPKNIQYF. For the CDR3, the DNA is TGTGCCAGCAGTTTTTCGAGTAGCGGGGGGGCCGGTCCCAAAAACATTCAGTACTTC.

This clone was detected once. This rearrangement joins TRBV19 to TRBJ1-2, with D tentatively TRBD1 (5 bases). The V and J ends lost 7 bases and 1 base respectively, with 16 bases between them. Germline CDR1 LNHDA, CDR2 SQIVND (reference sequence). This CDR3 spans 15 amino acids. DNA of the CDR3: TGTGCCAGTACCCCCGGCGGGGGAAGTAACTATGGCTACACCTTC. Translation: CASTPGGGSNYGYTF.

The chain is built from TRBV6-5 and TRBJ1-3; maybe TRBD1 (5 bases). This CDR3 spans 14 amino acids. Per the germline V gene, CDR1 is MNHEY and CDR2 is SVGAGI. V lost 6 bases and J 4 bases, leaving 13 bases between the germline ends. The CDR3 coding sequence is TGTGCCAGCAGGACTCAGGGAAGCGGAAACACCATATATTTT. It encodes CASRTQGSGNTIYF.

This rearrangement joins TRBV5-1 to TRBJ2-7; TRBD2 might be the D (5 bases). CDR1 is SGHRS and CDR2 is YFSETQ in the germline V gene. The ends were cut back, 4 bases at V and 6 bases at J, with 20 bases in the middle. The CDR3 consists of 15 residues. DNA for the CDR3: TGCGCCAGCAGCCTCACCGGGAAAGGGCCGGCCGAGCAGTACTTC. This sequence encodes CASSLTGKGPAEQYF. Drawing the rest from reference TRBV5-1 and TRBJ2-7, the complete variable domain is KAGVTQTPRYLIKTRGQQVTLSCSPISGHRSVSWYQQTPGQGLQFLFEYFSETQRNKGNFPGRFSGRQFSNSRSEMNVSTLELGDSALYLCASSLTGKGPAEQYFGPGTRLTVT.

V usage is TRBV11-3 and J usage is TRBJ2-3; 7 bases align to TRBD2. The CDR3 runs 13 residues. CDR1 is SGHNT and CDR2 is YENEEA in the germline V gene. Trimming cost V 4 bases and J 8 bases; bases outside gene matches: 6. The CDR3 bases are TGTGCCAGCAGCTGGCTTACGGGGGGTACGCAGTATTTT. It translates to CASSWLTGGTQYF. Filled out from reference TRBV11-3 and TRBJ2-3, the complete variable domain reads EAGVVQSPRYKIIEKKQPVAFWCNPISGHNTLYWYLQNLGQGPELLIRYENEEAVDDSQLPKDRFSAERLKGVDSTLKIQPAELGDSAVYLCASSWLTGGTQYFGPGTRLTVL.

The rearrangement links TRBV18 to TRBJ2-7; TRBD1 is a possible D gene (6 bases). Trimming left V 4 bases short and J 0 bases short, with 10 bases between. The CDR3 is 14 residues long. Germline CDR1 KGHSH, CDR2 LQKENI. CDR3 amino acids: CASSLDRFSYEQYF. As DNA, the CDR3 is TGTGCCAGCTCACTTGACAGGTTCTCCTACGAGCAGTACTTC.

Only one count was recorded for this clone. The chain recombines TRBV7-2 with TRBJ1-6; weak D call: TRBD1 (5 bases). V was pared by 4 bases and J by 6 bases, with 16 bases between. CDR1 and CDR2 (germline): SGHTA, FQGNSA. This CDR3 has 16 amino acids. The CDR3 loop reads CASSSGRTGFNSPLHF. CDR3 nucleotides: TGTGCCAGCAGCTCCGGCCGTACAGGATTTAATTCACCCCTCCACTTT.

The chain joins TRBV5-6 to TRBJ2-7; 7 bases align to TRBD1. The length of the CDR3 is 15 residues. Trimming cost V 2 bases and J 1 base; bases outside gene matches: 6. CDR1 SGHDT and CDR2 YYEEEE come from the germline V gene. The CDR3 is CASSLKPQGSYEQYF. In DNA form, the CDR3 reads TGTGCCAGCAGCTTAAAGCCACAGGGGTCCTACGAGCAGTACTTC.

J is TRBJ2-3 and V is TRBV14; 11 bases fit TRBD2. Germline CDR1 reads SGHDN; CDR2 reads FVKESK. V dropped 4 bases and J dropped 2; count of bases not matched to a gene: 2. The CDR3 is 15 residues long. DNA of the CDR3: TGTGCCAGCAGCCCTAGCGGGGGGCCCACAGATACGCAGTATTTT. Encoded protein: CASSPSGGPTDTQYF.

This clone came up once. The J gene is TRBJ2-5, the V gene TRBV2; D not certain. The germline V and J ends were trimmed by 4 bases and 2 bases, with 14 bases remaining between them. The germline V gene encodes CDR1 SNHLY and CDR2 FYNNEI. CDR3 length: 15 amino acids. The CDR3 nucleotides are TGTGCCAGCAGTGGAAAATCAGGCAGACAAGAGACCCAGTACTTC. Translating gives CASSGKSGRQETQYF.

The chain joins TRBV4-3 to TRBJ2-1, with a tentative D call TRBD2 (6 bases). The CDR3 loop spans 14 amino acids. Germline assignment: CDR1 LGHNA and CDR2 YSLEER. The ends were cut back, 0 bases at V and 12 bases at J, with 15 bases in the middle. The CDR3 is CASSQDVGGKGQFF. CDR3 DNA sequence: TGCGCCAGCAGCCAAGATGTCGGGGGAAAAGGGCAGTTCTTC.

The rearrangement uses TRBV27 and TRBJ1-6; tentatively, D is TRBD1 (6 bases). The CDR3 is 15 amino acids. CDR1 and CDR2 from the germline V gene are MNHEY and SMNVEV (reference sequence). V lost 6 bases and J lost 6, with 15 bases in between. In nucleotides, the CDR3 is TGTGCCAGCAGAGACAGGAGAGAGATTAATTCACCCCTCCACTTT. Residues: CASRDRREINSPLHF.

This chain uses TRBV19 with TRBJ2-4; 8 bases align to TRBD1. This CDR3 is built from 17 residues. From germline, CDR1 is LNHDA and CDR2 SQIVND (reference sequence). Germline trimming cut 3 bases from V and 3 bases from J; bases unmatched to any gene: 10. CDR3 sequence (DNA): TGTGCCAGTAGTATCCAGGGGGCGCGGATCGGCAAAAACATTCAGTACTTC. As protein: CASSIQGARIGKNIQYF.